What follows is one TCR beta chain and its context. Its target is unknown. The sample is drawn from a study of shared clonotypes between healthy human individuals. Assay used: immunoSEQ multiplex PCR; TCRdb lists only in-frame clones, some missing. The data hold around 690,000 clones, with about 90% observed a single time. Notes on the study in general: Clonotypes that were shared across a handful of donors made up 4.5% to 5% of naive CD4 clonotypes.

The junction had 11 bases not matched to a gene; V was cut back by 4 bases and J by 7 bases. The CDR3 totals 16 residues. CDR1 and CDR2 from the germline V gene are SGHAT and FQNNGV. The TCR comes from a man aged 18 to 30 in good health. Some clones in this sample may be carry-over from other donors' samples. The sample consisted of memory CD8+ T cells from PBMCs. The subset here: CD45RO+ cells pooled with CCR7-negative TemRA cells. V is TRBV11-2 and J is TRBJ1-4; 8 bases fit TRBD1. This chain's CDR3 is CASSSIGQGPREKLFF. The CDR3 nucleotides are TGTGCCAGCAGCTCAATCGGACAGGGCCCGCGTGAAAAACTGTTTTTT.